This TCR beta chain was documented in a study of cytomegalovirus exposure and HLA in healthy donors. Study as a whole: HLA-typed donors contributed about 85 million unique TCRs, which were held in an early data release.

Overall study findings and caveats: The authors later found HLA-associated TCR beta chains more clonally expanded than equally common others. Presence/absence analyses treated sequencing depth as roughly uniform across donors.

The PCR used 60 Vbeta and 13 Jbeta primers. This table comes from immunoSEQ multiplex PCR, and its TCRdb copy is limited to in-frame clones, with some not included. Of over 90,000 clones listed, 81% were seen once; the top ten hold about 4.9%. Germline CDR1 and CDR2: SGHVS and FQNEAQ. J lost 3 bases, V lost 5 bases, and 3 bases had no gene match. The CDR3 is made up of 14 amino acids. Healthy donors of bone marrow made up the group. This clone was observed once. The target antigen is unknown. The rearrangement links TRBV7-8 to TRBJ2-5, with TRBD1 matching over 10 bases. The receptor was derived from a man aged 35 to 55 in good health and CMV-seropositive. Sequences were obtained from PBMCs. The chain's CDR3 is CASSIGTGEETQYF. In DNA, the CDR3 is TGTGCCAGCAGCATCGGGACAGGGGAAGAGACCCAGTACTTC.